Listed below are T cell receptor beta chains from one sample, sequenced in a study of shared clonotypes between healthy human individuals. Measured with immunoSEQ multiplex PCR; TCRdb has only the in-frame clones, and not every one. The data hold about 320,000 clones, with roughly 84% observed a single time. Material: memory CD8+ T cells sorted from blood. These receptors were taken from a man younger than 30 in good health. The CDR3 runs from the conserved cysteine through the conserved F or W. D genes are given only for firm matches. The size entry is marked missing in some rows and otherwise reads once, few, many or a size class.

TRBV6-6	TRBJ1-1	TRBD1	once	TGTGCCAGCAGTGACAGGGGAACTGAAGCTTTCTTT	CASSDRGTEAFF
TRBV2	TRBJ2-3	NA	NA	TGTGCCAGCAAAACTCCGCTAAGCACAGATACGCAGTATTTT	CASKTPLSTDTQYF
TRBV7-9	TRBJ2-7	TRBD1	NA	TGTGCCAGCAGCCATCGGACAGGGGGACCGTACGAGCAGTACTTC	CASSHRTGGPYEQYF
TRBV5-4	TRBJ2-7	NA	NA	TGTGCCAGCAGCCCCGGAAGCTACGAGCAGTACTTC	CASSPGSYEQYF
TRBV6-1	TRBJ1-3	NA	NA	TGTGCCAGCAGTGATCAGGGATACACCATATATTTT	CASSDQGYTIYF
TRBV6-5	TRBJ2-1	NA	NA	TGTGCCAGCAGCTATACGACACTCACGGGGGAGCAGTTCTTC	CASSYTTLTGEQFF
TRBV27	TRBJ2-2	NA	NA	TGTGCCAGCAGTTTACAGGCGTCCACCGGGGAGCTGTTTTTT	CASSLQASTGELFF
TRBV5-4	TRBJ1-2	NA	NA	TGTGCCAGCAGCTTGGCGGAGACCCATGGCTACACCTTC	CASSLAETHGYTF
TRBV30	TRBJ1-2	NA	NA	TGTGCCTGGAGTGGAGGGACCCTGCGGCTCTATGGCTACACCTTC	CAWSGGTLRLYGYTF
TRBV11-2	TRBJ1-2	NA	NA	TGTGCCAGCAGCTTAGGGTCCTACAGCCTCTATGGCTACACCTTC	CASSLGSYSLYGYTF
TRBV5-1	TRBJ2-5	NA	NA	TGCGCCAGCAGCTTGGTCCCCCTAGGAGGGGAGACCCAGTACTTC	CASSLVPLGGETQYF
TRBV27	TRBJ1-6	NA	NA	TGTGCCAGCAGTTTAAAGGGTGGGTCCTATAATTCACCCCTCCACTTT	CASSLKGGSYNSPLHF
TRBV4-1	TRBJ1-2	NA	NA	TGCGCCAGCAGCCCCAGGGGTGCCTATGGCTACACCTTC	CASSPRGAYGYTF
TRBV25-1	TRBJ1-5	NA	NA	TGTGCCAGCAGTCCAGGACAAAGGTTACCCTCCACCCAGCCCCAGCATTTT	CASSPGQRLPSTQPQHF
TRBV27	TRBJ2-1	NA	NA	TGTGCCAGCAGTTTATCTGGGGGGTTCAGTGAGCAGTTCTTC	CASSLSGGFSEQFF
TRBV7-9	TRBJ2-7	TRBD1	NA	TGTGCCAGCAGCGCCCGGGACAGCTACGAGCAGTACTTC	CASSARDSYEQYF
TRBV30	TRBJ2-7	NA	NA	TGTGCCTGGAGTGTAGGGGACACCTACGAGCAGTACTTC	CAWSVGDTYEQYF
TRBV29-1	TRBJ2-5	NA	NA	TGCAGCGTTGATGCCCGGGACACGAATCTCCAAGAGACCCAGTACTTC	CSVDARDTNLQETQYF
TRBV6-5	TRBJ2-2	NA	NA	TGTGCCAGCAGTTACGTCCAGAACACCGGGGAGCTGTTTTTT	CASSYVQNTGELFF
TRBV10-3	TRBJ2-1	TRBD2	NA	TGTGCCATCAGTGATGTGGGGGAGGGTATTGCCGAGCAGTTCTTC	CAISDVGEGIAEQFF
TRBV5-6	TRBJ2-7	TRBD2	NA	TGTGCCAGCAGCTTGGGGGCGGGGGGCCCATACGAGCAGTACTTC	CASSLGAGGPYEQYF
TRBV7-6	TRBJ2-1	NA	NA	TGTGCCAGCAGCTTAGGGACGGCTACGGCGCAGTTCTTC	CASSLGTATAQFF
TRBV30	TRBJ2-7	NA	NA	TGTGCCTGGGGTTATGAGGGAGGCATGAACGAGCAGTACTTC	CAWGYEGGMNEQYF
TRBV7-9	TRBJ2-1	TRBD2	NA	TGTGCCAGCACCGTAGCGGGGGGTAGTCCGAGGAATGAGCAGTTCTTC	CASTVAGGSPRNEQFF
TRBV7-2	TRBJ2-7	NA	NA	TGTGCCAGCAGCTTAGATGGGACACTCTACGAGCAGTACTTC	CASSLDGTLYEQYF
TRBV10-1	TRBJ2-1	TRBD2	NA	TGCGCCAGCAGTGACTTCGGGACTAGCGGGACCTTCTCCTACAATGAGCAGTTCTTC	CASSDFGTSGTFSYNEQFF